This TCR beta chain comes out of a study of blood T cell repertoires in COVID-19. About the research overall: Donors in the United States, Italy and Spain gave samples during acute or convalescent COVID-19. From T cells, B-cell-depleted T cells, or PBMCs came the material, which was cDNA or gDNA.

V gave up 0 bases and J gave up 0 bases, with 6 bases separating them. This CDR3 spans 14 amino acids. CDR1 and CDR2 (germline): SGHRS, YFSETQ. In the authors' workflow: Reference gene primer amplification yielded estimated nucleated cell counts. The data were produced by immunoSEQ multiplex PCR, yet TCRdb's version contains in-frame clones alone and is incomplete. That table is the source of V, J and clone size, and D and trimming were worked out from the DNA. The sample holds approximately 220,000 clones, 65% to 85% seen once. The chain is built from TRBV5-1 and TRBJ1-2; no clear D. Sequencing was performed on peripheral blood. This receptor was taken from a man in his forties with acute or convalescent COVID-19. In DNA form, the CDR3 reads TGCGCCAGCAGCTTGGACGCAGCTAACTATGGCTACACCTTC. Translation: CASSLDAANYGYTF.